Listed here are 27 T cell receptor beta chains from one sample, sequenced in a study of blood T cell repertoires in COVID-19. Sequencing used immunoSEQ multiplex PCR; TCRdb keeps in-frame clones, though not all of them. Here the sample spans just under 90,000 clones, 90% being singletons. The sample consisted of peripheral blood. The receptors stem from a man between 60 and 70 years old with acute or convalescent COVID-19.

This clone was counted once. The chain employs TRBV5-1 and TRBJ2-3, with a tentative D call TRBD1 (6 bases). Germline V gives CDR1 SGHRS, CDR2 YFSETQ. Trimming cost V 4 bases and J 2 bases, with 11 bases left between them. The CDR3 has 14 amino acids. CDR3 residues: CASSRDTITDTQYF. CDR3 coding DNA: TGCGCCAGCAGCCGGGACACTATCACAGATACGCAGTATTTT.

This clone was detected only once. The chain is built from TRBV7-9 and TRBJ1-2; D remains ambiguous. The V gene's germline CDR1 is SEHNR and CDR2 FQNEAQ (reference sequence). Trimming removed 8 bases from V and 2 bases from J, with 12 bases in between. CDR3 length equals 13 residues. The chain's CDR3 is CASFSVENYGYTF. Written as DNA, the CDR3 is TGTGCCAGCTTCAGTGTGGAGAACTATGGCTACACCTTC.

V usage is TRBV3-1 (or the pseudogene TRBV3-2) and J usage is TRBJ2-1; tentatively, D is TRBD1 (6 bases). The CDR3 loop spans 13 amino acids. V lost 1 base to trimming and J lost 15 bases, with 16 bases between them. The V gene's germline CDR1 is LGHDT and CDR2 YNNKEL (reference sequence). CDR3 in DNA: TGTGCCAGCAGCCAAGTGGCTGGACAGCTATCGTTCTTC. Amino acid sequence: CASSQVAGQLSFF.

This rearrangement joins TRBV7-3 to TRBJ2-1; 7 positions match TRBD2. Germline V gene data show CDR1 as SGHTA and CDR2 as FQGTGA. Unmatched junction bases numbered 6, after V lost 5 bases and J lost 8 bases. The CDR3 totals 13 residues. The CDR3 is CASSPGLDDEQFF. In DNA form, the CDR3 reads TGTGCCAGCAGCCCCGGACTAGACGATGAGCAGTTCTTC. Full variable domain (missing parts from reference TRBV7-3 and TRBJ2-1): GAGVSQTPSNKVTEKGKYVELRCDPISGHTALYWYRQSLGQGPEFLIYFQGTGAADDSGLPNDRFFAVRPEGSVSTLKIQRTERGDSAVYLCASSPGLDDEQFFGPGTRLTVL.

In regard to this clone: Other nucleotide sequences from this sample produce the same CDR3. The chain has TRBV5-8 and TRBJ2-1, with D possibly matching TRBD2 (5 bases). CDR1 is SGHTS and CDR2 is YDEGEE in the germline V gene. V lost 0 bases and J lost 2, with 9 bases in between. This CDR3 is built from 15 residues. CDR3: CASSLGQRTYNEQFF. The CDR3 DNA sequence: TGTGCCAGCAGCTTGGGTCAGCGGACCTACAATGAGCAGTTCTTC.

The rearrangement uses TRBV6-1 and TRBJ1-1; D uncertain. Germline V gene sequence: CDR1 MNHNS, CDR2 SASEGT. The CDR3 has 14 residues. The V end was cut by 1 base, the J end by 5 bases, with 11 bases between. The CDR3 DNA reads TGTGCCAGCAGTGAAGATCAAAGAGGAACTGAAGCTTTCTTT. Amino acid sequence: CASSEDQRGTEAFF.

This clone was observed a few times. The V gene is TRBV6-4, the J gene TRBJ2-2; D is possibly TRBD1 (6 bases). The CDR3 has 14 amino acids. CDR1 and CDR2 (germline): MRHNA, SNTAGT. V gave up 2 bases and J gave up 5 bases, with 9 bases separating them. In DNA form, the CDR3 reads TGTGCCAGCAGTGACGCCCAGGGGACCGGGGAGCTGTTTTTT. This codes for CASSDAQGTGELFF.

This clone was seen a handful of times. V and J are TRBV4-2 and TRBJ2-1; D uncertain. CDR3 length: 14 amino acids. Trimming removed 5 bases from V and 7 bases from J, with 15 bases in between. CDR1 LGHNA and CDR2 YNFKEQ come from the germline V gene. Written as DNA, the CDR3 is TGTGCCAGCAGCTTTTTCCTATCAGCGAATGAGCAGTTCTTC. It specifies CASSFFLSANEQFF.

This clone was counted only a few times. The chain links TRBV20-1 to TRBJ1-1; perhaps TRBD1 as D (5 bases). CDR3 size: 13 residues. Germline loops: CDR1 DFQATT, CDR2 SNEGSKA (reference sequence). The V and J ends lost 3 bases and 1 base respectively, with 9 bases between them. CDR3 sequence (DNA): TGCAGTGCTAGTCACACAGGGAACACTGAAGCTTTCTTT. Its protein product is CSASHTGNTEAFF.

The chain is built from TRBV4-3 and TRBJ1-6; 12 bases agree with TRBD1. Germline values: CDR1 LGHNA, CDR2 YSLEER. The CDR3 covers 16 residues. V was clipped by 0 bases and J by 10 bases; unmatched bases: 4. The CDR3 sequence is CASSQDWDRGLSPLHF. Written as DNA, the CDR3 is TGCGCCAGCAGCCAAGATTGGGACAGGGGGCTCTCACCCCTCCACTTT.

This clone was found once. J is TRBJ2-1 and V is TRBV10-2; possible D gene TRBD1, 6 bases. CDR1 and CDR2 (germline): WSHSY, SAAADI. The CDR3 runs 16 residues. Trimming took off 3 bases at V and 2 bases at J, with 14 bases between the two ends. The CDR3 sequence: CASSDTQGIAYNEQFF. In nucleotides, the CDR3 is TGCGCCAGCAGTGATACCCAGGGGATCGCCTACAATGAGCAGTTCTTC.

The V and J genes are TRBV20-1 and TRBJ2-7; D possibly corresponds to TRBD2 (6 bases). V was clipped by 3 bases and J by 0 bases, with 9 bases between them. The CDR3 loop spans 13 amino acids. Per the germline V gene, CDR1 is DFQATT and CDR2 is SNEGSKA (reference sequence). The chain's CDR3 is CSASSGSSYEQYF. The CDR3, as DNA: TGCAGTGCTAGTTCCGGGAGCTCCTACGAGCAGTACTTC.

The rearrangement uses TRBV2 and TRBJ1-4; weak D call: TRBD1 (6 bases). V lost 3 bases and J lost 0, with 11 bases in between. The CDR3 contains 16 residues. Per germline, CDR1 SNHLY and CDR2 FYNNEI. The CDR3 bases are TGTGCCAGCAGTGACGGACAGCGCTCAACTAATGAAAAACTGTTTTTT. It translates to CASSDGQRSTNEKLFF. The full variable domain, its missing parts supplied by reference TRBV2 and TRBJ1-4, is EPEVTQTPSHQVTQMGQEVILRCVPISNHLYFYWYRQILGQKVEFLVSFYNNEISEKSEIFDDQFSVERPDGSNFTLKIRSTKLEDSAMYFCASSDGQRSTNEKLFFGSGTQLSVL.

CDR3 bases: TGTGCCAGCAGCTTAGGAGCGGGAATAGATACGCAGTATTTT. Residues: CASSLGAGIDTQYF. The rearrangement uses TRBV7-3 and TRBJ2-3, with TRBD2 matching over 7 bases. The CDR3 extends over 14 amino acids. Germline trimming cut 2 bases from V and 5 bases from J; bases unmatched to any gene: 4. Germline-derived CDR1 and CDR2 are SGHTA and FQGTGA.

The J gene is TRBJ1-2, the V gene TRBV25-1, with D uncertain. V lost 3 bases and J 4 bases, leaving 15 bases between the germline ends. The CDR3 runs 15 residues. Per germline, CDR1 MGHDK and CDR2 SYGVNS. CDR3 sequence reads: CASSDPARAGYGYTF. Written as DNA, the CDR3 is TGTGCCAGCAGTGACCCAGCCCGGGCGGGCTATGGCTACACCTTC.

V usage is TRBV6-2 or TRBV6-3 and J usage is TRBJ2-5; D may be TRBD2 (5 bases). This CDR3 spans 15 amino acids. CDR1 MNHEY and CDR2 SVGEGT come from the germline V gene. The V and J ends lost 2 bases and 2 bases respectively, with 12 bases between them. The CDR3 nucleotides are TGTGCCAGCAGTTACGTACGAGGGATACAAGAGACCCAGTACTTC. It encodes CASSYVRGIQETQYF.

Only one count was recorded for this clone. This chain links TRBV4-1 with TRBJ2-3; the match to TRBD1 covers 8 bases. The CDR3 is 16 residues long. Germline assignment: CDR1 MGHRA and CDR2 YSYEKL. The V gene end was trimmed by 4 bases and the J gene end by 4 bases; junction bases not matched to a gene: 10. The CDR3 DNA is TGCGCCAGCAGCCCAAACGGACAGGGTGGCCCAGATACGCAGTATTTT. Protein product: CASSPNGQGGPDTQYF.

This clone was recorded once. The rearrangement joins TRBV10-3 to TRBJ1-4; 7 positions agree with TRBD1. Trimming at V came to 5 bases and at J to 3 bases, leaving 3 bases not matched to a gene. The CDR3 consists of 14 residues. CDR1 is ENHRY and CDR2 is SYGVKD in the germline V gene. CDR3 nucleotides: TGTGCCATCAGTACAGGGGCCCCTAATGAAAAACTGTTTTTT. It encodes CAISTGAPNEKLFF.

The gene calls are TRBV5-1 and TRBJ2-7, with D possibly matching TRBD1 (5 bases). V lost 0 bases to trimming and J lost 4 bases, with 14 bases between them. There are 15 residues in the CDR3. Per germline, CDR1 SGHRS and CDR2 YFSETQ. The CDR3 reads CASSLGSGLGYEQYF. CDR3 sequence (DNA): TGCGCCAGCAGCTTGGGGTCAGGGTTGGGGTACGAGCAGTACTTC.

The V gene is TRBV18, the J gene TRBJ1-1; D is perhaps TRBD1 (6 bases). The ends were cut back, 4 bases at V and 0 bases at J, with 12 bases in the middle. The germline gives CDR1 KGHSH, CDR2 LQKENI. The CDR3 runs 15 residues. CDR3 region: CASSRGGPLNTEAFF. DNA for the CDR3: TGTGCCAGCTCACGGGGGGGGCCCCTGAACACTGAAGCTTTCTTT.

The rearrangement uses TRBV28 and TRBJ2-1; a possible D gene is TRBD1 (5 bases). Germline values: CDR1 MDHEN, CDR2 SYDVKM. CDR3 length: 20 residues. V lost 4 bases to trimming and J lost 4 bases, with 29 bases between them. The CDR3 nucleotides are TGTGCCAGCAGTTCCCTCTTTAAGGTTGGGGCTCCCCTTTCTTACAATGAGCAGTTCTTC. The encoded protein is CASSSLFKVGAPLSYNEQFF.

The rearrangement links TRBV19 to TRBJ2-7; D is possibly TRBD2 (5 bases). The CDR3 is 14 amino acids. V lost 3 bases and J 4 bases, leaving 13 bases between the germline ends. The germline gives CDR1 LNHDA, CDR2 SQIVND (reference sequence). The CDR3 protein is CASSIVTSRYEQYF. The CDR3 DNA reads TGTGCCAGTAGTATCGTCACTAGTCGATACGAGCAGTACTTC. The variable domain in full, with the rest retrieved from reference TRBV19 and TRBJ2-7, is DGGITQSPKYLFRKEGQNVTLSCEQNLNHDAMYWYRQDPGQGLRLIYYSQIVNDFQKGDIAEGYSVSREKKESFPLTVTSAQKNPTAFYLCASSIVTSRYEQYFGPGTRLTVT.

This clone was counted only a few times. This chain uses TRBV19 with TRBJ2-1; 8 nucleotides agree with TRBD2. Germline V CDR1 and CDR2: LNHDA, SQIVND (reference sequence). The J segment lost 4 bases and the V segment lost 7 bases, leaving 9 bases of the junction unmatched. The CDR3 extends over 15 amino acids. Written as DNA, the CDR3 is TGTGCCAGTACGGTGCGGGGGGAGCCTTACAATGAGCAGTTCTTC. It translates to CASTVRGEPYNEQFF.

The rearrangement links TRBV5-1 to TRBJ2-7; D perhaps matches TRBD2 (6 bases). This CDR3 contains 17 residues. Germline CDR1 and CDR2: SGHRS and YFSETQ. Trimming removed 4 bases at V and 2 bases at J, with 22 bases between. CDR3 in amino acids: CASSASGWERVTYEQYF. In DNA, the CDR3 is TGCGCCAGCAGCGCGAGCGGGTGGGAGCGGGTAACCTACGAGCAGTACTTC.

In nucleotides, the CDR3 is TGTGCCAGCAGTTACGCCGTCTGGCGGGGCTACAATGAGCAGTTCTTC. Amino acids: CASSYAVWRGYNEQFF. This sequence joins TRBV6-2 or TRBV6-3 and TRBJ2-1, with a possible D match to TRBD2 (6 bases). V was shortened by 2 bases and J by 3 bases, with 14 bases between the two germline ends. CDR1 and CDR2 from the germline V gene are MNHEY and SVGEGT. There are 16 residues in the CDR3.

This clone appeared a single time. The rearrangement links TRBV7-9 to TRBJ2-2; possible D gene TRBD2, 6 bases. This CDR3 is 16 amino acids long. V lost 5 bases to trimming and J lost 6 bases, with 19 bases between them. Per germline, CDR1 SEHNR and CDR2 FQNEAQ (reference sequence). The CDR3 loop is CASSSTLGTYAGELFF. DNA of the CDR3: TGTGCCAGCAGCAGTACGCTCGGGACTTACGCCGGGGAGCTGTTTTTT.

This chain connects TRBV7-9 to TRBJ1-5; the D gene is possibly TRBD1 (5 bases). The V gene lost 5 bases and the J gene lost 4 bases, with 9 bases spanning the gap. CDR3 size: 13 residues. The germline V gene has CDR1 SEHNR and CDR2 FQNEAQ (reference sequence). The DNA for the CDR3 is TGTGCCAGCAGCCGAGACAGTAATCAGCCCCAGCATTTT. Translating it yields CASSRDSNQPQHF.